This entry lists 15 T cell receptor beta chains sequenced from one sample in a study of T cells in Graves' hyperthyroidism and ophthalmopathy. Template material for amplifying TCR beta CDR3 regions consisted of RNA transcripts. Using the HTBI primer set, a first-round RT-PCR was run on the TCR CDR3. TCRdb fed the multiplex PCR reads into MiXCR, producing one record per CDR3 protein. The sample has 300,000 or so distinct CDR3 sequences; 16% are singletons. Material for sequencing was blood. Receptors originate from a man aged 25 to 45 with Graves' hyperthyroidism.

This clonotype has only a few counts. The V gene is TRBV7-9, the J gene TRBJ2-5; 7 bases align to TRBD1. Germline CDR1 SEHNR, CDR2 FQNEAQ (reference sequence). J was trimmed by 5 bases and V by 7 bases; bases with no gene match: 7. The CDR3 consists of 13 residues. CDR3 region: CASIQGGRETQYF. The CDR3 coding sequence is TGTGCCAGCATCCAAGGGGGCCGGGAGACCCAGTACTTC.

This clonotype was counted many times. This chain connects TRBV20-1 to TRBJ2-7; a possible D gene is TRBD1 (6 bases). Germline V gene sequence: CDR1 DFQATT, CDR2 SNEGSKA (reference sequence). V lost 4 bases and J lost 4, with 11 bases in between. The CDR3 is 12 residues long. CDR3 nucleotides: TGCAGTGCTATAGGCCAGGGGTACGAGCAGTACTTC. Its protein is CSAIGQGYEQYF.

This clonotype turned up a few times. The CDR3 is CSAPTQREAGDTQYF. The CDR3 DNA is TGCAGTGCCCCTACCCAGCGGGAGGCGGGAGATACGCAGTATTTT. The rearrangement uses TRBV20-1 and TRBJ2-3, with 9 positions matching TRBD2. The junction had 12 bases not matched to a gene; V was cut back by 6 bases and J by 5 bases. CDR3 length: 15 amino acids. Germline CDR1 and CDR2: DFQATT and SNEGSKA (reference sequence).

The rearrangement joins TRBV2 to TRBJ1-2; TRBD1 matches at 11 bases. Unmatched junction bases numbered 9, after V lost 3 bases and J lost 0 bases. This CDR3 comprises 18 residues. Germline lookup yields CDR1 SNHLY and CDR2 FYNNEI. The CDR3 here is CASSEAPGQGDANYGYTF. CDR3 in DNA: TGTGCCAGCAGTGAGGCCCCGGGACAGGGGGATGCTAACTATGGCTACACCTTC.

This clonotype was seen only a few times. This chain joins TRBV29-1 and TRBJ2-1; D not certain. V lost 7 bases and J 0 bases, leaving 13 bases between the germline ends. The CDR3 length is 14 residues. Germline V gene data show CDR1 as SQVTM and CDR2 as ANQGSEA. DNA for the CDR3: TGCAGCGCCTACGACGGCTTCTCCTACAATGAGCAGTTCTTC. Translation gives CSAYDGFSYNEQFF.

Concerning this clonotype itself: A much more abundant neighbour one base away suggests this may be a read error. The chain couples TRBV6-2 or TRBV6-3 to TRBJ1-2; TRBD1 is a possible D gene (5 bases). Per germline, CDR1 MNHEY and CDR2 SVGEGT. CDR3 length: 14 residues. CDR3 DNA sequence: TGTGCCACCAGTTACCTAGGAGACAGACGCGGCTACACCTTC. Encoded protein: CATSYLGDRRGYTF.

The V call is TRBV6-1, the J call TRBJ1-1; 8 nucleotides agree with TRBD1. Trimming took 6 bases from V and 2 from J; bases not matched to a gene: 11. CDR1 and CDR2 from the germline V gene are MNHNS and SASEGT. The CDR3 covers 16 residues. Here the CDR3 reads CASSTGRQGLNTEAFF. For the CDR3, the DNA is TGTGCCAGCAGCACCGGGAGACAGGGGCTAAACACTGAAGCTTTCTTT.

CDR3 DNA: TGCGCCAGCAGCTTCTACAGCCTTACTAGCACAGATACGCAGTATTTT. Amino acids: CASSFYSLTSTDTQYF. The chain is built from TRBV5-1 and TRBJ2-3; D remains unclear. V was clipped by 2 bases and J by 0 bases, with 13 bases between them. This CDR3 is built from 16 residues. Germline lookup yields CDR1 SGHRS and CDR2 YFSETQ. Together with reference TRBV5-1 and TRBJ2-3, the CDR3 gives the full variable domain: KAGVTQTPRYLIKTRGQQVTLSCSPISGHRSVSWYQQTPGQGLQFLFEYFSETQRNKGNFPGRFSGRQFSNSRSEMNVSTLELGDSALYLCASSFYSLTSTDTQYFGPGTRLTVL.

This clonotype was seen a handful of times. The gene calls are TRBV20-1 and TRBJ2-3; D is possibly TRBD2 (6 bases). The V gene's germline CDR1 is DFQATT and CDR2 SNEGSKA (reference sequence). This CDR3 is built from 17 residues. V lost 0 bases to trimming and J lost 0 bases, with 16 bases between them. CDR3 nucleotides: TGCAGTGCTAGAGATCTGCGAGTAGCGGCGAGCACAGATACGCAGTATTTT. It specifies CSARDLRVAASTDTQYF.

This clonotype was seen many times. This CDR3 is CASRVGPNTEAFF. The CDR3 coding sequence is TGTGCCAGCAGAGTGGGACCGAACACTGAAGCTTTCTTT. The V gene is TRBV7-2, the J gene TRBJ1-1; maybe TRBD1 (5 bases). There are 13 residues in the CDR3. Germline CDR1 reads SGHTA; CDR2 reads FQGNSA. Between the trimmed V and J ends, which lost 6 bases and 1 base, there was a span of 9 bases.

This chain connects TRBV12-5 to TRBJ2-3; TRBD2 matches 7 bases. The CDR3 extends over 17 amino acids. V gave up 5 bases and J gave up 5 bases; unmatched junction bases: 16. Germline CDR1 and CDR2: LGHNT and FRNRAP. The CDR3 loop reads CASGPPMGGSFGDTQYF. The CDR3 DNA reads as TGTGCTAGTGGTCCCCCCATGGGCGGGAGTTTTGGAGATACGCAGTATTTT. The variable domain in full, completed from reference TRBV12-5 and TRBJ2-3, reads DARVTQTPRHKVTEMGQEVTMRCQPILGHNTVFWYRQTMMQGLELLAYFRNRAPLDDSGMPKDRFSAEMPDATLATLKIQPSEPRDSAVYFCASGPPMGGSFGDTQYFGPGTRLTVL.

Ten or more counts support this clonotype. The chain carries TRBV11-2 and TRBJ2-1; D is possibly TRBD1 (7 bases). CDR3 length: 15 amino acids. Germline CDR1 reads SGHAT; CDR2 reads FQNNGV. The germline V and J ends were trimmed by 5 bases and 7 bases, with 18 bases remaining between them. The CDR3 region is CASSPQGGNVNEQFF. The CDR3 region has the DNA TGTGCCAGCAGCCCCCAGGGGGGCAATGTAAATGAGCAGTTCTTC.

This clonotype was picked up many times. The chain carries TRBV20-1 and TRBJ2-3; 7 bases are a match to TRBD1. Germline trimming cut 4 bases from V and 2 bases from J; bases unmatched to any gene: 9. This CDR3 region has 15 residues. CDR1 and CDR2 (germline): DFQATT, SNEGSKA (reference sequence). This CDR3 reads CSAKPYRGPTDTQYF. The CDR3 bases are TGCAGTGCTAAACCCTACAGGGGCCCCACAGATACGCAGTATTTT.

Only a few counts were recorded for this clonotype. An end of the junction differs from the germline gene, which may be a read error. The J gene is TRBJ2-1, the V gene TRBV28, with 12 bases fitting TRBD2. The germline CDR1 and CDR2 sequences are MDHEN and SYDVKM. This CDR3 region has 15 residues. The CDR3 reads CASSSPGLAGNERFF. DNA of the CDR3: TGTGCCAGCAGCTCACCGGGACTAGCGGGCAATGAGCGGTTCTTC.

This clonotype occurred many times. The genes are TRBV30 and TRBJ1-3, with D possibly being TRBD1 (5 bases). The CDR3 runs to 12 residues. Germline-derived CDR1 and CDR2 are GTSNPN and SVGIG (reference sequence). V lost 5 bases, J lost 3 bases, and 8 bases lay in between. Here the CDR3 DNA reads TGTGCCTGGCGAGGGGTTGGAAACACCATATATTTT. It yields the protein CAWRGVGNTIYF.